A selection of T cell receptor beta chains follows, all from one sample in a study of STAT5B mutations in CD4+ large granular lymphocyte leukemia. The method was immunoSEQ multiplex PCR; TCRdb's version includes in-frame clones alone and lacks a portion of them. The data contain roughly 30,000 clones, roughly 89% of them singletons. Sequenced material: CD4+ T cells from blood buffy coats. The origin of the receptors is a human donor in good health. Each CDR3 is given with its conserved first and last residue. D genes are given only for firm matches. Clone size appears in some rows only: once, few, many, or a class for an expanded clone.

j_call,clone_size,v_call,d_call,cdr3_nt,cdr3_aa
TRBJ2-2,.,TRBV5-1,.,TGCGCCAGCAGCTTGACGAGGGCGAACACCGGGGAGCTGTTTTTT,CASSLTRANTGELFF
TRBJ1-2,once,TRBV19,.,TGTGCCAGTAGTATAGGGCGGGATCCGGGCTACACCTTC,CASSIGRDPGYTF
TRBJ1-2,.,TRBV2,TRBD1,TGTGCCAGCAGCGTGGGACAGGACTATGGCTACACCTTC,CASSVGQDYGYTF
TRBJ2-7,.,TRBV5-1,TRBD2,TGCGCCAGCAGCTTGGTCCCCGGGACTAGCGGGAACTTGATCTACGAGCAGTACTTC,CASSLVPGTSGNLIYEQYF
TRBJ2-1,.,TRBV7-8,TRBD2,TGTGCCAGCAGCTTAAGGACTAGTAATGAGCAGTTCTTC,CASSLRTSNEQFF
TRBJ2-5,once,TRBV6-6,TRBD2,TGTGCCAGCAGTTCTAGCGGAGCCAGTCCAGAGACCCAGTACTTC,CASSSSGASPETQYF
TRBJ2-7,.,TRBV7-2,TRBD2,TGTGCCAGCAGCTTAGTAGCGGGAGGGCCCCGCTCCTACGAGCAGTACTTC,CASSLVAGGPRSYEQYF
TRBJ2-1,.,TRBV28,.,TGTGCCAGCAGTCGCGCGGCCGTGAATGAGCAGTTCTTC,CASSRAAVNEQFF
TRBJ2-7,.,TRBV28,TRBD2,TGTGCCAGCAGTCAATTAGGGACTAGCGGCTTGCTTAGCCGCGAGCAGTACTTC,CASSQLGTSGLLSREQYF
TRBJ2-1,.,TRBV5-6,.,TGTGCCAGCAGCACCCGGGACAATGAGCAGTTCTTC,CASSTRDNEQFF
TRBJ1-1,.,TRBV5-1,.,TGCGCCAGCAGCTCTCCAGGGAACACTGAAGCTTTCTTT,CASSSPGNTEAFF
TRBJ1-2,.,TRBV29-1,TRBD1,TGCAGCGTGCGTCGGGACAGCTTCGGCTACACCTTC,CSVRRDSFGYTF
TRBJ2-7,.,TRBV7-9,.,TGTGCCAGCAGCTTAGTCGGGGTAATTGGCTCCTACGAGCAGTACTTC,CASSLVGVIGSYEQYF
TRBJ2-3,.,TRBV10-3,.,TGTGCCATCGGGCTCGGGAACTCCCGCACAGATACGCAGTATTTT,CAIGLGNSRTDTQYF
TRBJ1-5,.,TRBV19,.,TGTGCCAGTAATCGGGACTATGGGAATCAGCCCCAGCATTTT,CASNRDYGNQPQHF
TRBJ2-7,.,TRBV6-1,.,TGTGCCAGCAGTGAAGTGGCAGGGCTCGACTCCTACGAGCAGTACTTC,CASSEVAGLDSYEQYF
TRBJ2-5,.,TRBV19,TRBD1,TGTGCCAGTAGTATACAGGGGGCGCGAGAGACCCAGTACTTC,CASSIQGARETQYF
TRBJ2-7,.,TRBV19,TRBD2,TGTGCCAGTAGTACCTCAATTGGGGGGGGACTACGAGAGCAGTACTTC,CASSTSIGGGLREQYF
TRBJ1-3,.,TRBV9,.,TGTGCCAGCAGCGTAGCCTCAGGGATCTCTGGAAACACCATATATTTT,CASSVASGISGNTIYF
TRBJ2-5,.,TRBV4-1,TRBD2,TGCGCCAGCAGCCAAGAAAGCCTAGCGGGGCAAGAGACCCAGTACTTC,CASSQESLAGQETQYF
TRBJ2-7,.,TRBV11-2,.,TGTGCCAGCAGCTTGGGAGGAGTCGGGTACGAGCAGTACTTC,CASSLGGVGYEQYF
TRBJ2-7,.,TRBV6-1,.,TGTGCCAGCAGTGAAATAGGGTCCTACGAGCAGTACTTC,CASSEIGSYEQYF
TRBJ2-1,.,TRBV19,TRBD1,TGTGCCAGTAGTCTAGACAGGGAGAAGATGGGCTCCTACAATGAGCAGTTCTTC,CASSLDREKMGSYNEQFF
TRBJ2-1,.,TRBV1,.,TGCACCAGCAGCCAAGACAGACACACAGCGCGCTCCTACAATGAGCAGTTCTTC,CTSSQDRHTARSYNEQFF
TRBJ2-2,.,TRBV27,.,TGTGCCAGCAGTTTCTTGGGTACCGGGGAGCTGTTTTTT,CASSFLGTGELFF
TRBJ2-7,.,TRBV6-5,TRBD2,TGTGCCAGCTCCCTTGCGGGGGACTCCTACGAGCAGTACTTC,CASSLAGDSYEQYF
TRBJ1-1,.,TRBV11-2,TRBD1,TGTGCCAGCAGCACCCGGGACAGAAGGAACACTGAAGCTTTCTTT,CASSTRDRRNTEAFF
TRBJ2-7,.,TRBV5-1,TRBD1,TGCGCCAGCAGCTTGGCCGGGACAGGGGGTTACGAGCAGTACTTC,CASSLAGTGGYEQYF
TRBJ1-2,once,TRBV29-1,.,TGCAGCGTTGCCCGGGGGAATGGCTACACCTTC,CSVARGNGYTF
TRBJ1-5,.,TRBV19,TRBD1,TGTGCCAGTTTTCCGTCCGGGACAGCCGACAATCAGCCCCAGCATTTT,CASFPSGTADNQPQHF
TRBJ2-7,.,TRBV4-1,TRBD2,TGCGCCAGCAGCCAAGGGCAGGGACTAGCGGGAGAGCAGTACTTC,CASSQGQGLAGEQYF
TRBJ2-7,.,TRBV11-3,.,TGTGCCAGCAGCTCCCTCGGCGAGCAGTACTTC,CASSSLGEQYF
TRBJ2-1,.,TRBV18,TRBD2,TGTGCCAGCTCACCGCGGACTAGCAGCAATGAGCAGTTCTTC,CASSPRTSSNEQFF
TRBJ2-5,.,TRBV19,TRBD1,TGTGCCAGTAGTATAGGGGCAACAGGGGTAGGAGAGACCCAGTACTTC,CASSIGATGVGETQYF
TRBJ1-1,.,TRBV29-1,TRBD1,TGCAGCGTCCCGGGACAGGGGACCACTGAAGCTTTCTTT,CSVPGQGTTEAFF
TRBJ2-1,.,TRBV7-6,TRBD2,TGTGCCAGCAGCTTAGAACTAGCGGCCTACAATGAGCAGTTCTTC,CASSLELAAYNEQFF
TRBJ2-1,.,TRBV5-4,TRBD2,TGTGCCAGCAGCTTGGCAGCGGGAGGGTGGAATGAGCAGTTCTTC,CASSLAAGGWNEQFF
TRBJ1-2,.,TRBV2,.,TGTGCCAGCAGTGCTGGACAGTTGACTAACTATGGCTACACCTTC,CASSAGQLTNYGYTF
TRBJ2-7,.,TRBV27,.,TGTGCCAGCAGGCCCCAAACAGGGCCGCAGTACTTC,CASRPQTGPQYF
TRBJ2-7,.,TRBV27,.,TGTGCCAGCAGTAAAATTACCCTTTCTAGCAGACCCTACGAGCAGTACTTC,CASSKITLSSRPYEQYF
TRBJ2-5,.,TRBV7-7,TRBD1,TGTGCTAGCAGCGCGGGCAGGGGGCGCTTAAAGACCCAGTACTTC,CASSAGRGRLKTQYF
TRBJ2-5,.,TRBV5-1,TRBD2,TGCGCCAGCAGCTCGTCTAGCGGGAGAGAAGAAGAGACCCAGTACTTC,CASSSSSGREEETQYF
TRBJ1-4,.,TRBV6-1,.,TGTGCCAGCAGTTCTTCAGGAGGGTGGGAAAAACTGTTTTTT,CASSSSGGWEKLFF
TRBJ2-3,few,TRBV29-1,.,TGCAGCGTTGCAGTCGGGAGCACAGATACGCAGTATTTT,CSVAVGSTDTQYF
TRBJ2-3,.,TRBV11-2,TRBD2,TGTGCCAGCAGCTTAGAAGTTCTCGGACTAGCGGGAGGGAGCACAGATACGCAGTATTTT,CASSLEVLGLAGGSTDTQYF
TRBJ1-2,.,TRBV18,TRBD1,TGTGCCAGCTCACCGGGTGGGACAGGGAGTGGCTACACCTTC,CASSPGGTGSGYTF
TRBJ1-5,once,TRBV10-3,.,TGTGCCATCAGTGATAGCAGGGTCCCCAATCAGCCCCAGCATTTT,CAISDSRVPNQPQHF
TRBJ2-1,.,TRBV6-6,TRBD1,TGTGCCAGCACCGGACAGGGGGCGAATGAGCAGTTCTTC,CASTGQGANEQFF
TRBJ1-2,.,TRBV6-1,.,TGTGCCAGCAGGACGCCAGGTATGTGGCGCTACACCTTC,CASRTPGMWRYTF
TRBJ2-3,.,TRBV18,TRBD2,TGTGCCAGCTCACGACCGGGAGGAAGCACAGATACGCAGTATTTT,CASSRPGGSTDTQYF